This entry is about one T cell receptor beta chain. Its antigen remains unidentified. The data stem from a study of blood T cells in healthy people across ages. Findings of the study overall: Strong correlation linked observed beta diversity and percent naive T cells.

For the second PCR, which ran for roughly 6 to 12 cycles, a sample-barcoded 5' primer and a J-beta primer mix were used. TCRdb analysed the 5' RACE reads with MiXCR anew, one entry per CDR3 protein. The sample lists about 800,000 distinct CDR3 sequences; approximately 25% were seen once. This sample was also put to use in a study of T cells of mothers and their children.

Sequences were obtained from blood. This sequence originates from a boy younger than 18 in good health.

CDR3 loop: CASSLGGVLQETQYF. For the CDR3, the DNA is TGTGCCAGCAGCTTAGGAGGAGTGCTACAAGAGACCCAGTACTTC. The chain carries TRBV7-9 and TRBJ2-5; D call uncertain. V was trimmed by 1 base and J by 2 bases, leaving 11 bases between them. The CDR3 is 15 residues long. Germline V gene data show CDR1 as SEHNR and CDR2 as FQNEAQ (reference sequence).